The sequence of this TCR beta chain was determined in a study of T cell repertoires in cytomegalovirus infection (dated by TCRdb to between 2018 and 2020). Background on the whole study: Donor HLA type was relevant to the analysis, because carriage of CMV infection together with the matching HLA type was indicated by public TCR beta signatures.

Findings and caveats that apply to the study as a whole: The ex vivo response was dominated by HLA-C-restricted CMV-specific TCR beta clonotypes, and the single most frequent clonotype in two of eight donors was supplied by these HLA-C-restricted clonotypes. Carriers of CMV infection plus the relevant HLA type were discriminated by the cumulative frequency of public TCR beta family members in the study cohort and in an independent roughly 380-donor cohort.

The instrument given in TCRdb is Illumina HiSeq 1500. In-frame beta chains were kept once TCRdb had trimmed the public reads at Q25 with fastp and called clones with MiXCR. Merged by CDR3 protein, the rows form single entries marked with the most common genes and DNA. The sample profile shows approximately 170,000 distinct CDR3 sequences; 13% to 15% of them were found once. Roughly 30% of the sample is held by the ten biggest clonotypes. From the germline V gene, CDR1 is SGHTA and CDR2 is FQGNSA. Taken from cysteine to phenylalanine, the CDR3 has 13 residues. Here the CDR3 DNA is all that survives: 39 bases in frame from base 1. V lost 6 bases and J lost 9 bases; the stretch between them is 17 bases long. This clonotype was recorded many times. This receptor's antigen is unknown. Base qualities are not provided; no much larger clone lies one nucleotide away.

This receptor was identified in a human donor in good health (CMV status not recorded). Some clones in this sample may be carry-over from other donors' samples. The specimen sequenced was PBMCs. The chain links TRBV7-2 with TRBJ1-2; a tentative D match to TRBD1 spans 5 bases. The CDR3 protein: CASSSTSRARYTF. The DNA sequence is TGTGCCAGCAGTTCTACAAGCAGGGCGCGCTACACCTTC.